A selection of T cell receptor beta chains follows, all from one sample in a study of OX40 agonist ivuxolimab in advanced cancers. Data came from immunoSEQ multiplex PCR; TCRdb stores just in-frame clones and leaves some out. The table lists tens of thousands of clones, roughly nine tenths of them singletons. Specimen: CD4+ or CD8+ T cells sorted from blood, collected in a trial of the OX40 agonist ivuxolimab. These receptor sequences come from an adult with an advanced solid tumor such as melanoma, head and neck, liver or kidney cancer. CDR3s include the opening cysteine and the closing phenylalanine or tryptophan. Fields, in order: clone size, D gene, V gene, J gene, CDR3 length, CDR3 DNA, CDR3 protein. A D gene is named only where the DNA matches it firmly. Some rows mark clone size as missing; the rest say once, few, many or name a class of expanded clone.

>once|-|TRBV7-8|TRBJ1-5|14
TGTGCCAGCAGCCTCCGGGGTAGCAATCAGCCCCAGCATTTT
CASSLRGSNQPQHF
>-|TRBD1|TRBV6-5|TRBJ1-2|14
TGTGCCAGCAGTTTCGGGACAGCTAACTATGGCTACACCTTC
CASSFGTANYGYTF
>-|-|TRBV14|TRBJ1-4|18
TGTGCCAGCAGCCAAGCGCTTAGCTCCGGGGCAACTAATGAAAAACTGTTTTTT
CASSQALSSGATNEKLFF
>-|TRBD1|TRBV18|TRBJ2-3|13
TGTGCCAGCTCACCCTGGGACAGGGTCAATAGGTATTTT
CASSPWDRVNRYF
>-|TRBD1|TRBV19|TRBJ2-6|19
TGTGCCAGTAGTATGGGTATGGTTGACAGGGGGCTTGGGGCCAACGTCCTGACTTTC
CASSMGMVDRGLGANVLTF
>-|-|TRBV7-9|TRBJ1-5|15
TGTGCCAGCAGCTTAGAGCCAGGGTTAAATCAGCCCCAGCATTTT
CASSLEPGLNQPQHF
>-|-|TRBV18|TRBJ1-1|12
TGTGCCAGCTCACCAGCGAACACTGAAGCTTTCTTT
CASSPANTEAFF
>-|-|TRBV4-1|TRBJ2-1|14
TGCGCCAGCAGCCAAGAAGGGGCCACCAATGAGCAGTTCTTC
CASSQEGATNEQFF
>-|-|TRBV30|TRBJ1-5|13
TGTGCCTGGAGTACGGGGGGCGAACAGCCCCAGCATTTT
CAWSTGGEQPQHF
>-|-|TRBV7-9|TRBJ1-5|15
TGTGCCAGCCCCCCGGACGGCGACGACAATCAGCCCCAGCATTTT
CASPPDGDDNQPQHF
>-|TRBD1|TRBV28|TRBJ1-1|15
TGTGCCAGCAGTTTGTTCCGACAGGGTGACACTGAAGCTTTCTTT
CASSLFRQGDTEAFF
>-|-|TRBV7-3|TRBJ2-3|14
TGTGCCAGCAGCCCTGACATCGGGGAGTCGGCGCAGTATTTT
CASSPDIGESAQYF
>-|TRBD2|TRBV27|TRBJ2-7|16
TGTGCCAGCAGTGCACTCGGGACTAGCGGAATCTACGAGCAGTACTTC
CASSALGTSGIYEQYF
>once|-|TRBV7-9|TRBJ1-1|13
TGTGCCAGCAGCTTACCCCAGGCGACTGAAGCTTTCTTT
CASSLPQATEAFF
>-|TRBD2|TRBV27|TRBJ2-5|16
TGTGCCAGCAGTTCCCCCATGGCGGGAGGCCAAGAGACCCAGTACTTC
CASSSPMAGGQETQYF
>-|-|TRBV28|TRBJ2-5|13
TGTGCCAGCGGCCCAACGCTCCAAGAGACCCAGTACTTC
CASGPTLQETQYF
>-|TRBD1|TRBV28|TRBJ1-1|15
TGTGCCACCACCTACTGGACAGGGAGTTCGACTGAAGCTTTCTTT
CATTYWTGSSTEAFF
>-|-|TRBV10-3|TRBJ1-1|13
TGTGCCATCAGTGAAAGTTCATCAGATGAAGCTTTCTTT
CAISESSSDEAFF
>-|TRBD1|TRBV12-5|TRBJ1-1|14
TGTGCTAGCCAGACAGGGGGCCTTAACACTGAAGCTTTCTTT
CASQTGGLNTEAFF
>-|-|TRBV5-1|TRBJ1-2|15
TGCGCCAGCAGCTTGGTACCTGAATCTTCGGAAGGCTACACCTTC
CASSLVPESSEGYTF
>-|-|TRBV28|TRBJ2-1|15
TGTGCCAGCGAAGGGGACACTAGCTCCTACAATGAGCAGTTCTTC
CASEGDTSSYNEQFF
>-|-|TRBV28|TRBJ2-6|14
TGTGCCAGCAGTTTTTACCCTGGGGCCAACGTCCTGACTTTC
CASSFYPGANVLTF
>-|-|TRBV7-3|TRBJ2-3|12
TGTGCCAGCAGCGACAGCACAGATACGCAGTATTTT
CASSDSTDTQYF
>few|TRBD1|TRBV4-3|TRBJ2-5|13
TGCGCCAGCAGCCACCGACAGGGGGAGACCCAGTACTTC
CASSHRQGETQYF
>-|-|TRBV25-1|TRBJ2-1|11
TGTGCCAGCAGTGAAGTCGATGAGCAGTTCTTC
CASSEVDEQFF
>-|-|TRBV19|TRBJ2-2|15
TGTGCCAGTATCGAAGGGACTCAAAACACCGGGGAGCTGTTTTTT
CASIEGTQNTGELFF
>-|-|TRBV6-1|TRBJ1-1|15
TGTGCCAGCAGTGAAGACGAGGAGGGGAACACTGAAGCTTTCTTT
CASSEDEEGNTEAFF
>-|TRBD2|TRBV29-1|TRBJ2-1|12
TGCAGCACTGGACTAGCGGGAAATGAGCAGTTCTTC
CSTGLAGNEQFF
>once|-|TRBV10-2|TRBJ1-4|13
TGCGCCAGCATGGGACCGACAGAGGAAAAACTGTTTTTT
CASMGPTEEKLFF
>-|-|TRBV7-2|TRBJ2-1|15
TGTGCCAGCAGCTCGGACGGGATGATGATCAATGAGCAGTTCTTC
CASSSDGMMINEQFF
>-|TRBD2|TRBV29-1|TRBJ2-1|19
TGCAGCGTTGTGCCCCTGAGGACTAGCGGGAGACTCGCGTCGGAGGAGCAGTTCTTC
CSVVPLRTSGRLASEEQFF
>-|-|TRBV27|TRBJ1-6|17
TGTGCCAGCAGTCTACTACAGGGAATCTCCTATAATTCACCCCTCCACTTT
CASSLLQGISYNSPLHF
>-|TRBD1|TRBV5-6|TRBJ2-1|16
TGTGCCAGCAGTTGGGCAGGGGGCGCGGGTTACAATGAGCAGTTCTTC
CASSWAGGAGYNEQFF
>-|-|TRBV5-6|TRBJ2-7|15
TGTGCCAGCAGCTTGAGTTGGAAGGGTACCTACGAGCAGTACTTC
CASSLSWKGTYEQYF
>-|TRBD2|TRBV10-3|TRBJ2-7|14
TGTGCCATCAGCCCTACTAGCGGGGGATACGAGCAGTACTTC
CAISPTSGGYEQYF
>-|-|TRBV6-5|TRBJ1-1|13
TGTGCCAGCGGTTGGAGAGAGAACACTGAAGCTTTCTTT
CASGWRENTEAFF
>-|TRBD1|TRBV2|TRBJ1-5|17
TGTGCCAGCAGTCCTATGATGACAGGGGTCGGCAATCAGCCCCAGCATTTT
CASSPMMTGVGNQPQHF
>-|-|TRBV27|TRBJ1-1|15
TGTGCCAGCAGTTTATCGCAGGCCCTGAACACTGAAGCTTTCTTT
CASSLSQALNTEAFF
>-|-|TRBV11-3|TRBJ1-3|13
TGTGCCAGCAGCAACAGGCAAGAAAACACCATATATTTT
CASSNRQENTIYF
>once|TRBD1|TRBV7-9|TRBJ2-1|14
TGTGCCAGCAGCTTAGGGGACAGGGGAAATGAGCAGTTCTTC
CASSLGDRGNEQFF
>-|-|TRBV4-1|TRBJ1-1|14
TGCGCCAGCAGCCAATTACTCGCCGACAGGGAAGCTTTCTTT
CASSQLLADREAFF
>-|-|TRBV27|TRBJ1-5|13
TGTGCCAGCAGTTGGGATAGCAATCAGCCCCAGCATTTT
CASSWDSNQPQHF
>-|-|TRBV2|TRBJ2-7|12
TGTGCCAGCAGCGGCGGGAACTACGAGCAGTACTTC
CASSGGNYEQYF
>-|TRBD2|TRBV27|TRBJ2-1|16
TGTGCCAGCAGTTGGACTAGCGGGGGTTTCTACAATGAGCAGTTCTTC
CASSWTSGGFYNEQFF
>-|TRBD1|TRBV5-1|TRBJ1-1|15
TGCGCCAGCAGCTGGACAGGGGGCGCAGGCACTGAAGCTTTCTTT
CASSWTGGAGTEAFF
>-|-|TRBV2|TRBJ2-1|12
TGTGCCAGCAGCGGGTTAAGTTATGAGCAGTTCTTC
CASSGLSYEQFF
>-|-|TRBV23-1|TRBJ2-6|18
TGCGCCAGCAGTCAACTAATCCGAGGGACTCCTGGGGCCAACGTCCTGACTTTC
CASSQLIRGTPGANVLTF
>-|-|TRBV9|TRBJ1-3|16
TGTGCCAGCAGCCCCGACGGGAGAGCCTCTGGAAACACCATATATTTT
CASSPDGRASGNTIYF
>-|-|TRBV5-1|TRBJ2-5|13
TGCGCCAGCAGCCATACAGGGATCGAGACCCAGTACTTC
CASSHTGIETQYF
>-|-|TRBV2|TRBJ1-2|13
TGTGCCAGCAGTGAGACGGCAGGCTATGGCTACACCTTC
CASSETAGYGYTF
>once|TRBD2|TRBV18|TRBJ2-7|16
TGTGCCAGCTCACCAAGCGGGGGCGCGTGGTCCTACGAGCAGTACTTC
CASSPSGGAWSYEQYF
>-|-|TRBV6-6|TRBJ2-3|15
TGTGCCAGCAGTTCCTACAGGGTTAACACAGATACGCAGTATTTT
CASSSYRVNTDTQYF
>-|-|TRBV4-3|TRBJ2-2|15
TGCGCCAGCAGCCAAGTCCGATTGAACACCGGGGAGCTGTTTTTT
CASSQVRLNTGELFF
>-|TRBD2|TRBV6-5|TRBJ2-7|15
TGTGCCAGCAGTTACTCGGGACTAGTGGCTCACGAGCAGTACTTC
CASSYSGLVAHEQYF